This T cell receptor beta chain was sequenced for a study of cytomegalovirus exposure and HLA in healthy donors. Study results and limitations: There were reportedly fewer N-insertions in an Asian-associated ancestry cluster than the roughly 670-donor mean, in a later analysis.

The CDR3 covers 15 residues. Losses at the gene ends were 5 bases for V and 3 bases for J; bases not matched to a gene: 7. The germline CDR1 and CDR2 sequences are MNHEY and SVGAGI. 13 Jbeta primers and 60 Vbeta primers were used for the PCR. Only in-frame clones appear in the TCRdb table, and some are missing; sequencing was by immunoSEQ multiplex PCR. In the table there are a few hundred thousand clones, around 85% of which are singletons. A remark on this clone: Its cognate antigen is unknown.

The receptor was isolated from a girl aged 2-10 years in good health and CMV-seronegative. Sample: PBMCs. The chain carries TRBV6-5 and TRBJ2-7; TRBD1 agrees at 10 bases. The CDR3 DNA is TGTGCCAGCAGTGCCACCGGGACAGGGGTCTACGAGCAGTACTTC. Encoded protein: CASSATGTGVYEQYF.